A single sample is the source of the 23 T cell receptor beta chains below, sequenced in a study of shared clonotypes between healthy human individuals. Generated by immunoSEQ multiplex PCR, the TCRdb table keeps only in-frame clones and is missing some. This repertoire shows approximately 1.4 million clones, 95% to 99% found once; its top ten account for roughly 0.45%. Specimen: naive CD4+ T cells sorted from blood. As for subset: CD45RA+ positively selected. The origin of the receptors is a man aged 25-45 years in good health.

The rearrangement joins TRBV5-1 to TRBJ2-5; D ambiguous. Trimming took off 1 base at V and 1 base at J, with 5 bases between the two ends. Germline values: CDR1 SGHRS, CDR2 YFSETQ. The CDR3 sequence is 13 residues long. The CDR3 sequence: CASSLFPQETQYF. The CDR3 bases are TGCGCCAGCAGCTTGTTCCCCCAAGAGACCCAGTACTTC.

This chain joins TRBV10-1 and TRBJ2-1, with D maybe TRBD2 (5 bases). CDR1 and CDR2 (germline): WNHNN, SYGVQD (reference sequence). CDR3 length: 15 amino acids. Trimming removed 6 bases at V and 3 bases at J, with 15 bases between. The DNA of the CDR3 is TGCGCCAGCAGCGTCACACGAGGGATCTACAATGAGCAGTTCTTC. The encoded protein is CASSVTRGIYNEQFF.

In the case of this clone: The junction departs from the called germline gene at one end, perhaps through a read error. The CDR3 region is CASSLVPGQYTGELFF. As DNA, the CDR3 is TGTGCCAGCAGTTTAGTGCCGGGACAGTACACCGGGGAGCTGTTTTTT. The gene calls are TRBV11-2 and TRBJ2-2, with 7 bases lining up with TRBD1. This CDR3 is 16 amino acids long. Germline CDR1 and CDR2: SGHAT and FQNNGV.

The gene calls are TRBV5-1 and TRBJ2-2; 8 nucleotides align to TRBD2. The germline V gene has CDR1 SGHRS and CDR2 YFSETQ. This CDR3 has 20 amino acids. V lost 3 bases and J lost 0; bases outside the gene matches: 16. The CDR3 is CASSSRSGTTSGANTGELFF. The CDR3 DNA is TGCGCCAGCAGCTCCCGGTCCGGAACCACTAGCGGAGCGAACACCGGGGAGCTGTTTTTT.

A single count supports this clone. The rearrangement joins TRBV29-1 to TRBJ2-3; D gene uncertain. Germline V gene sequence: CDR1 SQVTM, CDR2 ANQGSEA. Trimming cost V 5 bases and J 0 bases, with 12 bases left between them. The CDR3 contains 14 residues. CDR3 in DNA: TGCAGCGTTCACCCAGAGACTAGCACAGATACGCAGTATTTT. This codes for CSVHPETSTDTQYF.

This clone showed up just once. This rearrangement joins TRBV19 to TRBJ2-5; D is ambiguous. The CDR3 is 13 residues long. The V end was cut by 3 bases, the J end by 2 bases, with 7 bases between. Germline lookup yields CDR1 LNHDA and CDR2 SQIVND (reference sequence). This chain's CDR3 is CASSIDGQETQYF. CDR3 nucleotides: TGTGCCAGTAGTATCGATGGACAAGAGACCCAGTACTTC.

V is TRBV2 and J is TRBJ1-1; D not resolved. V lost 0 bases and J 1 base, leaving 15 bases between the germline ends. The CDR3 length is 17 residues. Germline V gives CDR1 SNHLY, CDR2 FYNNEI. CDR3: CASSEAATLPRNTEAFF. For the CDR3, the DNA is TGTGCCAGCAGTGAAGCTGCCACACTCCCTCGGAACACTGAAGCTTTCTTT.

This chain joins TRBV9 and TRBJ1-1; no clear D. Trimming took 3 bases from V and 0 from J, leaving 6 bases between them. This CDR3 spans 13 amino acids. In germline, CDR1 is SGDLS, CDR2 YYNGEE. CDR3 loop: CASSEYMNTEAFF. For the CDR3, the DNA is TGTGCCAGCAGCGAATACATGAACACTGAAGCTTTCTTT.

The rearrangement links TRBV28 to TRBJ2-1; 7 bases are a match to TRBD2. CDR3 length: 16 residues. V shed 2 bases and J 0 bases; nucleotides not matched to a gene: 4. CDR1 MDHEN and CDR2 SYDVKM come from the germline V gene. The CDR3 region has the DNA TGTGCCAGCAGTTTAGCGTCTAGCGGCTCCTACAATGAGCAGTTCTTC. It yields the protein CASSLASSGSYNEQFF.

The chain has TRBV2 and TRBJ2-7; no clear D gene. V was trimmed by 6 bases and J by 3 bases, leaving 6 bases between them. This CDR3 is built from 11 residues. Germline-derived CDR1 and CDR2 are SNHLY and FYNNEI. The CDR3 sequence is CASRDFYEQYF. For the CDR3, the DNA is TGTGCCAGCAGAGACTTCTACGAGCAGTACTTC.

This chain links TRBV7-9 with TRBJ1-4; D ambiguous. CDR3 length: 14 residues. Deletions cut 0 bases from V and 5 bases from J, with 7 bases between. Germline V gene lookup returns CDR1 SEHNR and CDR2 FQNEAQ (reference sequence). The CDR3: CASSLARMNEKLFF. CDR3 nucleotide sequence: TGTGCCAGCAGCTTAGCTCGGATGAATGAAAAACTGTTTTTT. The full variable domain, completed using reference TRBV7-9 and TRBJ1-4, is DTGVSQNPRHKITKRGQNVTFRCDPISEHNRLYWYRQTLGQGPEFLTYFQNEAQLEKSRLLSDRFSAERPKGSFSTLEIQRTEQGDSAMYLCASSLARMNEKLFFGSGTQLSVL.

The rearrangement joins TRBV7-2 to TRBJ1-2; 9 bases align to TRBD1. J gave up 3 bases and V 5 bases, and 4 bases lay outside the gene matches. CDR3 length: 14 amino acids. Germline CDR1 and CDR2: SGHTA and FQGNSA. The CDR3 DNA reads TGTGCCAGCAGCGGACAGGGGCGGTACTATGGCTACACCTTC. It encodes CASSGQGRYYGYTF.

This clone has just one count. The chain links TRBV2 to TRBJ2-2, with 8 bases matching TRBD2. Per germline, CDR1 SNHLY and CDR2 FYNNEI. The junction had 10 bases not matched to a gene; V was cut back by 5 bases and J by 5 bases. The CDR3 is 16 residues long. The CDR3 here is CASSSLSGRITGELFF. In DNA form, the CDR3 reads TGTGCCAGCAGTTCTTTGAGCGGGAGAATTACCGGGGAGCTGTTTTTT. The full variable domain, in which reference TRBV2 and TRBJ2-2 provide the parts outside the CDR3, is EPEVTQTPSHQVTQMGQEVILRCVPISNHLYFYWYRQILGQKVEFLVSFYNNEISEKSEIFDDQFSVERPDGSNFTLKIRSTKLEDSAMYFCASSSLSGRITGELFFGEGSRLTVL.

V and J are TRBV5-1 and TRBJ2-5, with a possible D match to TRBD1 (6 bases). Between the trimmed V and J ends, which lost 3 bases and 0 bases, there was a span of 6 bases. Germline V CDR1 and CDR2: SGHRS, YFSETQ. CDR3 length: 13 amino acids. CDR3 coding DNA: TGCGCCAGCAGCTGGACAGACCAAGAGACCCAGTACTTC. It yields the protein CASSWTDQETQYF.

This sequence joins TRBV10-3 and TRBJ2-5; possible D gene TRBD2, 6 bases. CDR1 is ENHRY and CDR2 is SYGVKD in the germline V gene. The length of the CDR3 is 15 residues. V gave up 4 bases and J gave up 1 base, with 13 bases separating them. The CDR3 reads CAISAAGRAQETQYF. CDR3 sequence (DNA): TGTGCCATCAGTGCGGCGGGGAGAGCCCAAGAGACCCAGTACTTC.

This clone was recorded once. The genes are TRBV5-1 and TRBJ1-5, with 9 positions matching TRBD1. The germline V gene encodes CDR1 SGHRS and CDR2 YFSETQ. V lost 4 bases to trimming and J lost 5 bases; unmatched junction nucleotides: 7. This CDR3 contains 15 residues. The CDR3 coding sequence is TGCGCCAGCAGCCTCGGACAGGGGTGGGATCAGCCCCAGCATTTT. Protein product: CASSLGQGWDQPQHF.

The chain uses TRBV5-5 and TRBJ2-1; D uncertain. The CDR3 runs to 13 residues. Trimming shortened V by 0 bases and J by 10 bases, and 11 bases separated the two germline ends. The germline V gene encodes CDR1 SGHKS and CDR2 YYEKEE (reference sequence). This CDR3 is CASSLEATSEQFF. CDR3 nucleotides: TGTGCCAGCAGCTTGGAAGCGACATCAGAGCAGTTCTTC.

Comments on this clone: The same CDR3 also results from other DNA sequences found in this sample. This sequence joins TRBV5-4 and TRBJ1-2; D remains unclear. Germline-derived CDR1 and CDR2 are SGHNT and YYREEE (reference sequence). The CDR3 is made up of 13 amino acids. Trimming took off 1 base at V and 2 bases at J, with 6 bases between the two ends. The CDR3 nucleotides read TGTGCCAGCAGCTTGACACCCAACTATGGCTACACCTTC. Encoded protein: CASSLTPNYGYTF. The variable domain in full, with the rest retrieved from reference TRBV5-4 and TRBJ1-2, is ETGVTQSPTHLIKTRGQQVTLRCSSQSGHNTVSWYQQALGQGPQFIFQYYREEENGRGNFPPRFSGLQFPNYSSELNVNALELDDSALYLCASSLTPNYGYTFGSGTRLTVV.

The J gene is TRBJ2-1, the V gene TRBV10-3; D may be TRBD2 (6 bases). The V gene's germline CDR1 is ENHRY and CDR2 SYGVKD. The CDR3 is 14 residues long. Between the trimmed V and J ends, which lost 7 bases and 6 bases, there was a span of 16 bases. CDR3 DNA sequence: TGTGCCATCACTCCGGGCCCCGGGGGCAATGAGCAGTTCTTC. Translation gives CAITPGPGGNEQFF.

The gene calls are TRBV13 and TRBJ1-2, with D perhaps matching TRBD1 (5 bases). From germline, CDR1 is PRHDT and CDR2 FYEKMQ (reference sequence). Trimming cost V 1 base and J 6 bases, with 18 bases left between them. The CDR3 has 16 residues. The DNA of the CDR3 is TGTGCCAGCAGCTTAGATCTCCGGGAGGGGTTCAATGGCTACACCTTC. This sequence encodes CASSLDLREGFNGYTF.

The chain has TRBV7-2 and TRBJ1-3; D remains unclear. CDR3 length: 18 residues. Deletions cut 2 bases from V and 0 bases from J, with 17 bases between. The germline V gene has CDR1 SGHTA and CDR2 FQGNSA. The CDR3 DNA reads as TGTGCCAGCAGCTTAAGTCCGAACAGAGCAAACTCTGGAAACACCATATATTTT. It yields the protein CASSLSPNRANSGNTIYF.

This chain uses TRBV6-1 with TRBJ1-2; D is ambiguous. The CDR3 covers 14 residues. Per germline, CDR1 MNHNS and CDR2 SASEGT. Trimming cost V 6 bases and J 4 bases, with 15 bases left between them. CDR3 nucleotide sequence: TGTGCCAGCAGACCTGTGGGCCCCCTCTATGGCTACACCTTC. Translating it yields CASRPVGPLYGYTF.

This chain connects TRBV19 to TRBJ2-7; D is unresolved. The CDR3 covers 13 residues. The germline V and J ends were trimmed by 5 bases and 7 bases, with 15 bases remaining between them. The germline V gene has CDR1 LNHDA and CDR2 SQIVND (reference sequence). The CDR3, as DNA: TGTGCCAGTAGTGCTAGTAGATCGCGGGAGCAGTACTTC. It translates to CASSASRSREQYF. Together with reference TRBV19 and TRBJ2-7, the CDR3 gives the full variable domain: DGGITQSPKYLFRKEGQNVTLSCEQNLNHDAMYWYRQDPGQGLRLIYYSQIVNDFQKGDIAEGYSVSREKKESFPLTVTSAQKNPTAFYLCASSASRSREQYFGPGTRLTVT.